This paragraph covers one TCR beta chain sequence. These data come from a study of T cell responses to AZD1222 COVID-19 vaccine. The V gene lost 1 base and the J gene lost 6 bases, with 16 bases spanning the gap. The germline CDR1 and CDR2 sequences are SGHTS and YDEGEE. The CDR3 has 15 residues. The assay was immunoSEQ multiplex PCR, and TCRdb's table has in-frame clones only and misses some. This sample has under 35,000 clones, with 80% to 95% found just once. Specimen: peripheral blood, collected on day 0 of AZD1222 vaccination. The V gene is TRBV5-8, the J gene TRBJ1-2; possibly TRBD1 for D (5 bases). The source of this sequence is an adult in good health. CDR3 nucleotides: TGTGCCAGCAGCTTGTATAATCTCGGGGCCCATGGCTACACCTTC. It yields the protein CASSLYNLGAHGYTF.